This T cell receptor (beta chain) was observed in a study of radiotherapy plus CTLA-4 blockade in lung cancer (dated by TCRdb to the late 2010s). Study-wide context: Objective responses occurred in approximately 19% of enrolled patients, and around 29% achieved disease control. Study-wide conclusions, independent of this receptor: After treatment with radiotherapy and ipilimumab, TCR clones that originated in tumors expanded in peripheral blood. Early dynamic changes in blood T cell clones, together with increased serum interferon-beta after radiation, were reported as the strongest predictors of response.

Focal radiation therapy combined with CTLA-4 blockade (ipilimumab) was tested in patients with chemo-refractory metastatic non-small-cell lung cancer. Library generation was performed with the immunoSEQ multiplex PCR assay. The immuneACCESS repertoire file appears here via TCRdb, limited to in-frame rearrangements. These files lack a portion of the clones; in checked studies, under half of the deficit traces to unresolved V genes, and the cause of the others is not known. This sample comprises fewer than 65,000 clones, roughly 77% of them detected only once. The biggest ten clones account for about 2.5% of the sample. Remarks on this clone: Its target antigen remains unknown. No clone much larger than this one lies a single base away; base qualities are absent.

Unmatched junction bases come to 9, with V trimmed by 7 bases and J by 10 bases. Taken from cysteine to phenylalanine, the CDR3 has 13 residues. The kept DNA is CDR3 alone, 39 bases in frame from the first base. For CDR1 and CDR2, the germline V gene lists MNHNS and SASEGT. The specimen comprised peripheral blood, sampled from a patient treated with radiotherapy plus ipilimumab. The chain is assembled from TRBV6-1 and TRBJ2-1; 8 bases in the middle match TRBD2. The sequence was obtained from a human donor with non-small cell lung cancer whose response to radiotherapy plus ipilimumab could not be evaluated. Read as DNA, the sequence is TGTGCCAGCATTAAGACTAGCGACGCGGAGCAGTTCTTC. The resulting protein is CASIKTSDAEQFF.